This T cell receptor (beta chain) derives from a study of blood T cell repertoires in COVID-19. From germline, CDR1 is SGHTA and CDR2 FQGNSA. The CDR3 extends over 15 amino acids. The V gene end was trimmed by 6 bases and the J gene end by 6 bases; junction bases not matched to a gene: 6. Using immunoSEQ multiplex PCR, the repertoire was profiled, and TCRdb retains in-frame clones only, with some absent. The table includes 80,000 or so clones, 75% to 85% detected once. Sequenced: peripheral blood. The source is a woman between 65 and 79 years old with acute or convalescent COVID-19. V usage is TRBV7-2 and J usage is TRBJ2-1, with 12 bases that match TRBD2. This CDR3 reads CASSLGLAGLNEQFF. DNA of the CDR3: TGTGCCAGCAGTTTGGGACTAGCGGGCCTCAATGAGCAGTTCTTC.